This section outlines one T cell receptor beta chain sequence together with its context. This record belongs to a study of blood T cell repertoires in COVID-19. Study at large: Whether acute or convalescent, the COVID-19 samples came from the United States, Italy and Spain. T cells, B-cell-depleted T cells, or PBMCs provided the cDNA or gDNA that served as material.

Per the original data handling: Using reference gene primer amplification, nucleated cell counts were estimated. Generated by immunoSEQ multiplex PCR, the TCRdb table keeps only in-frame clones and is missing some. The V and J calls and clone size come from that table; D and trimming were worked out from the DNA. The sample records fewer than 300,000 clones, approximately 90% being singletons. The sequencing sample was made of peripheral blood. The receptor's source is a young man with acute or convalescent COVID-19.

DNA of the CDR3: TGTGCCAGCAGAAAGAATTCCGGGCAAAGCCCTACTAGCTCCTATAATTCACCCCTCCACTTT. As protein: CASRKNSGQSPTSSYNSPLHF. The V call is TRBV2, the J call TRBJ1-6, with D uncertain. The CDR3 covers 21 residues. Germline V gene sequence: CDR1 SNHLY, CDR2 FYNNEI. The V and J ends lost 6 bases and 0 bases respectively, with 27 bases between them.